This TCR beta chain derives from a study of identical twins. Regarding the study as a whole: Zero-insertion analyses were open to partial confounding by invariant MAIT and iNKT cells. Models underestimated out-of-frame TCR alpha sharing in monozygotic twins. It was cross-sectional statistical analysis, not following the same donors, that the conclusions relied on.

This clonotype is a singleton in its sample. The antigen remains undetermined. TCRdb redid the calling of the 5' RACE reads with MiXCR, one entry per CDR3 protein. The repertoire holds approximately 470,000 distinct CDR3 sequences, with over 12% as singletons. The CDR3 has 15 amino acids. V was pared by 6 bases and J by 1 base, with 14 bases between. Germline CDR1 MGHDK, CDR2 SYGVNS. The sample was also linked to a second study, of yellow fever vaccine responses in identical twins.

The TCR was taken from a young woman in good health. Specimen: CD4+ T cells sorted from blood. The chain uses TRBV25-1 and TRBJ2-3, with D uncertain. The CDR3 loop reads CASSSSGVGTDTQYF. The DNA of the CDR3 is TGTGCCAGCAGCTCTTCGGGTGTGGGCACAGATACGCAGTATTTT.